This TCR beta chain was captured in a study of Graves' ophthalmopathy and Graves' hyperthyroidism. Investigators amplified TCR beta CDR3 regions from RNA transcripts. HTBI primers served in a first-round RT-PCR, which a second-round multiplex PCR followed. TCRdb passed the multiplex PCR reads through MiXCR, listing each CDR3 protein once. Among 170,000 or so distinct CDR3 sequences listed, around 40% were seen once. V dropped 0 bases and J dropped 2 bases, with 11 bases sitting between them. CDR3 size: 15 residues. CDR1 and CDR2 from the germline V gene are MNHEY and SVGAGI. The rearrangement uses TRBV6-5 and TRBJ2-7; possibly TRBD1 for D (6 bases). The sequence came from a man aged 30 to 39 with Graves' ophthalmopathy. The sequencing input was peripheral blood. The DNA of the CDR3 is TGTGCCAGCAGTTACTCGAAACAGGGCCCCTACGAGCAGTACTTC. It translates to CASSYSKQGPYEQYF.